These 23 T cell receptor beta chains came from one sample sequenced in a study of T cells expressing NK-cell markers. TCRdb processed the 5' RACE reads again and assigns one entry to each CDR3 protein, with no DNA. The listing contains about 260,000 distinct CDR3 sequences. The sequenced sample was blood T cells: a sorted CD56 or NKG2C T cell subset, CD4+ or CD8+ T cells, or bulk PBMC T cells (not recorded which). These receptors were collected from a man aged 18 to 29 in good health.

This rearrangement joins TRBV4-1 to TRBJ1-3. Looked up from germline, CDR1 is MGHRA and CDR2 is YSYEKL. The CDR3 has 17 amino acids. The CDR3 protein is CASSQGRSESISNTIYF.

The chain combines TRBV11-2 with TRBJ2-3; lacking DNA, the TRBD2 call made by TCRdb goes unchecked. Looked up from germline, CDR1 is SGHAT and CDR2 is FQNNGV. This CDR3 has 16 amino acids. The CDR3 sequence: CASSRPLAGHTDTQYF.

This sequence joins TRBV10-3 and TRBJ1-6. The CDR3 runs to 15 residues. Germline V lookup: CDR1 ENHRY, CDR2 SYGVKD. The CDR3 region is CAIREDAHLNSPLHF.

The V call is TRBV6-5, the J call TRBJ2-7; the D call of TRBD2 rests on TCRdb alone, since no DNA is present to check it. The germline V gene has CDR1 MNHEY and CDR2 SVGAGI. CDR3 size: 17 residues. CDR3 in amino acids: CASSYSGLAGGTYEQYF.

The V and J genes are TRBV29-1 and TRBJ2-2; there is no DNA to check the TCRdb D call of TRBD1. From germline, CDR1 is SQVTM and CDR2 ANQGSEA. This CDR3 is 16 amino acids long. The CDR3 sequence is CSVAQKRTADTGELFF.

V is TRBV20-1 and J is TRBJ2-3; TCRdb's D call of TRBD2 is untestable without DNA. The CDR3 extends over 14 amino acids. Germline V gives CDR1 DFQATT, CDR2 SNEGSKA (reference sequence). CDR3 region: CSLEEAGTTDTQYF.

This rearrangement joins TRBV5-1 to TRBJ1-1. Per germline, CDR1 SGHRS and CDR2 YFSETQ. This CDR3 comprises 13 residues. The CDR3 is CASSAVGWPEAFF.

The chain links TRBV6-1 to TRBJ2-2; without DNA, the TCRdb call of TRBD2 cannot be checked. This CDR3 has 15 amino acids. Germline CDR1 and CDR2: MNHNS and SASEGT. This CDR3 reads CASIGGGGATGELFF.

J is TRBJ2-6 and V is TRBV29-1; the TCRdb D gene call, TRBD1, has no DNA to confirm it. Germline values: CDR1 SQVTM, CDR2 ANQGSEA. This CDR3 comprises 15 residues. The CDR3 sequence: CSVAGGGSGANVLTF.

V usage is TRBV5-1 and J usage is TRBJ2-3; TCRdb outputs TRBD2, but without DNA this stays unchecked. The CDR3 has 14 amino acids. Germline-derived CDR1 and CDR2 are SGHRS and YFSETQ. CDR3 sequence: CASCAGGGTDTQYF.

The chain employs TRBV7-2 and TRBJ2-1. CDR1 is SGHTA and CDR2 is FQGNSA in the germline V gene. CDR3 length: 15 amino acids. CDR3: CASSLESSANNEQFF.

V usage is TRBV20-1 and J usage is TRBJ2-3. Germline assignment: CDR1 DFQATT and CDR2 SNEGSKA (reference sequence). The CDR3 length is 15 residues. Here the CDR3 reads CSARDQGVGFSTQYF.

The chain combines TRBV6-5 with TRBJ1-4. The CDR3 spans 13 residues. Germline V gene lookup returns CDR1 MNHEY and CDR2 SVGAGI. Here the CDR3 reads CASSYQDGEKLFF.

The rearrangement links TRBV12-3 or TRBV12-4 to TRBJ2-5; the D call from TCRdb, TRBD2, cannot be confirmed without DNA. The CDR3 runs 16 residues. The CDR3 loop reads CASSPPPTSRYETQYF.

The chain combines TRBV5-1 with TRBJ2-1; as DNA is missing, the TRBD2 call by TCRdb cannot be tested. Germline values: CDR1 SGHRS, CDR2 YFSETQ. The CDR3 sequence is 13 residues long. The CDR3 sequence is CASSLGGGPEQFF.

Here the CDR3 reads CASSTRGTEAFF. The chain joins TRBV12-3 or TRBV12-4 to TRBJ1-1. The length of the CDR3 is 12 residues.

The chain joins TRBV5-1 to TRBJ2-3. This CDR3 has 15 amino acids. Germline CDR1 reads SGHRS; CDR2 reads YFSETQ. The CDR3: CASKNAKEFTDTQYF.

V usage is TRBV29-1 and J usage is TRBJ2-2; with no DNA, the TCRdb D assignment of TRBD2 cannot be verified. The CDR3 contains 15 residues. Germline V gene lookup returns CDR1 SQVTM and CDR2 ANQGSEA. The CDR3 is CSANSGTLNTGELFF.

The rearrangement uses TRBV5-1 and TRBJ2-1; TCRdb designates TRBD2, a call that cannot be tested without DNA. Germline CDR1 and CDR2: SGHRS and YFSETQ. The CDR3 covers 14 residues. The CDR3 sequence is CASKVAGVGNEQFF.

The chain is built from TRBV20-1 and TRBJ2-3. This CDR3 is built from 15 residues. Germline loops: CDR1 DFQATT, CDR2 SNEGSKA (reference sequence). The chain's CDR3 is CSARDTASVADTQYF.

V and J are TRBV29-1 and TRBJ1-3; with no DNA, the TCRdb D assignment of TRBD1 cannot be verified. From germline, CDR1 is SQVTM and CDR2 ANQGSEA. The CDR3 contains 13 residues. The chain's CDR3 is CSANRAAGNTIYF.

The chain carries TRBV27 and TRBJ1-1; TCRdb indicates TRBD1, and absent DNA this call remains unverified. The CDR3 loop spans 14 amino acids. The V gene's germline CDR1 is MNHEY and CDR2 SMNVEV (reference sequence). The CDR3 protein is CASASGGANTEAFF.

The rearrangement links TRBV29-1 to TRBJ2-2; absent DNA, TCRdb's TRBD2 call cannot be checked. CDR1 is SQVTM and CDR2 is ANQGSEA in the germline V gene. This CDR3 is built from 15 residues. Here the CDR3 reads CSVGTGTSGTGELFF.